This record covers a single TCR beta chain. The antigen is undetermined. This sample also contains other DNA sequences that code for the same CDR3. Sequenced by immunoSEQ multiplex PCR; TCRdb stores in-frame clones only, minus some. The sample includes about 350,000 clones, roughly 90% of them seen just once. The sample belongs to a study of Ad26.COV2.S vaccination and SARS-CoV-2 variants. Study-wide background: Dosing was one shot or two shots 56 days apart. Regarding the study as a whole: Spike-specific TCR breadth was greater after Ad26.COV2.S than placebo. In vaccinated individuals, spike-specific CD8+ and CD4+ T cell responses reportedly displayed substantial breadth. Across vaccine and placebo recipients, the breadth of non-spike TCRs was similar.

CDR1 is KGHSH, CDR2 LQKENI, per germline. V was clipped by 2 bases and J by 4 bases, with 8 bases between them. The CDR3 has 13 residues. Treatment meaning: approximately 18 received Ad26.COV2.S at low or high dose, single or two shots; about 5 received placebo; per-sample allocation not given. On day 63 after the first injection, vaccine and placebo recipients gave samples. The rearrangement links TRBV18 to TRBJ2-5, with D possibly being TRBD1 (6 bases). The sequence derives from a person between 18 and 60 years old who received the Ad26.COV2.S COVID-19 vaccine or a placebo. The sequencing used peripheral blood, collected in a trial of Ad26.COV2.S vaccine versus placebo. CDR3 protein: CASSPGGVETQYF. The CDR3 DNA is TGTGCCAGCTCACCAGGGGGCGTAGAGACCCAGTACTTC.